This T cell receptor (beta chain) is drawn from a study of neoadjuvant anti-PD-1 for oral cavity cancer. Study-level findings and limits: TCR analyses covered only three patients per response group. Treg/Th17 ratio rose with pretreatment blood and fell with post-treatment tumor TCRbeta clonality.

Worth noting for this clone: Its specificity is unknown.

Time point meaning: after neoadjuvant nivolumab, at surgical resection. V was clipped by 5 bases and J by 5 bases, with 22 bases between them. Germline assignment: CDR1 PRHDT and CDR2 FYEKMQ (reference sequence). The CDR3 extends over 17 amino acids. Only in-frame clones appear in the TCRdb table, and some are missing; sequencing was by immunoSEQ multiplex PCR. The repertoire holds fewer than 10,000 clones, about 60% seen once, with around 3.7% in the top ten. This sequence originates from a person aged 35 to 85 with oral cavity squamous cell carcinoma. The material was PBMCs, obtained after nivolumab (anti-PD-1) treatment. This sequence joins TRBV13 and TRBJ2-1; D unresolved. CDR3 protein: CASSHPLGSVSNNEQFF. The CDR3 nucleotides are TGTGCCAGCAGCCACCCCCTGGGTAGTGTAAGCAACAATGAGCAGTTCTTC.